Listed here are 7 T cell receptor beta chains from one sample, sequenced in a study of T cell responses to AZD1222 COVID-19 vaccine. TCRdb's table, derived via immunoSEQ multiplex PCR, lists solely in-frame clones and lacks some. Found here are roughly 110,000 clones, 90% of them singletons; the top ten hold roughly 8%. Sequenced material: peripheral blood, taken 28 days after the second AZD1222 dose. These receptors were obtained from an adult who received the AZD1222 COVID-19 vaccine.

J is TRBJ1-4 and V is TRBV4-3; 9 positions match TRBD1. Germline-derived CDR1 and CDR2 are LGHNA and YSLEER. The CDR3 is made up of 16 amino acids. J was trimmed by 5 bases and V by 0 bases; bases with no gene match: 4. The CDR3 DNA reads as TGCGCCAGCAGCCAAGATAAGGGGACAGGGAATGAAAAACTGTTTTTT. It yields the protein CASSQDKGTGNEKLFF.

This clone was seen once. This chain uses TRBV2 with TRBJ2-1; 16 bases agree with TRBD2. From germline, CDR1 is SNHLY and CDR2 FYNNEI. Unmatched junction bases numbered 9, after V lost 7 bases and J lost 0 bases. The CDR3 loop spans 19 amino acids. The CDR3 protein is CASKNQGLAGGSSYNEQFF. DNA for the CDR3: TGTGCCAGCAAAAACCAGGGACTAGCGGGGGGGAGCTCCTACAATGAGCAGTTCTTC. The complete variable domain, with remaining parts taken from reference TRBV2 and TRBJ2-1, reads EPEVTQTPSHQVTQMGQEVILRCVPISNHLYFYWYRQILGQKVEFLVSFYNNEISEKSEIFDDQFSVERPDGSNFTLKIRSTKLEDSAMYFCASKNQGLAGGSSYNEQFFGPGTRLTVL.

This chain connects TRBV4-2 to TRBJ2-2, with TRBD2 matching over 7 bases. Unmatched junction bases numbered 7, after V lost 1 base and J lost 2 bases. Looked up from germline, CDR1 is LGHNA and CDR2 is YNFKEQ. The CDR3 has 17 amino acids. CDR3 bases: TGTGCCAGCAGCCAAGGTGGGGGGGTCTATAACACCGGGGAGCTGTTTTTT. This gives the protein CASSQGGGVYNTGELFF.

The genes are TRBV19 and TRBJ1-1; TRBD1 aligns across 8 bases. The V and J ends lost 3 bases and 0 bases, in that order; junction bases with no gene match: 3. The CDR3 has 15 residues. From germline, CDR1 is LNHDA and CDR2 SQIVND (reference sequence). The CDR3 protein is CASSITGGVNTEAFF. The CDR3 DNA sequence: TGTGCCAGTAGTATCACAGGGGGGGTGAACACTGAAGCTTTCTTT. Full variable domain (outside the CDR3, taken from reference TRBV19 and TRBJ1-1): DGGITQSPKYLFRKEGQNVTLSCEQNLNHDAMYWYRQDPGQGLRLIYYSQIVNDFQKGDIAEGYSVSREKKESFPLTVTSAQKNPTAFYLCASSITGGVNTEAFFGQGTRLTVV.

Turning to this clone: An end of the junction does not agree with germline; a read error may underlie this. The chain joins TRBV3-1 (or the pseudogene TRBV3-2) to TRBJ2-7; perhaps TRBD2 as D (7 bases). The germline V gene has CDR1 LGHDT and CDR2 YNNKEL (reference sequence). The CDR3 loop spans 13 amino acids. The CDR3: CASSQGGVYEQYF. The CDR3 nucleotides are TGTGCCAGCAGTCAAGGGGGGGTCTACGAGCAGTACTTC.

The V and J genes are TRBV27 and TRBJ2-7; TRBD2 might be the D (6 bases). Per the germline V gene, CDR1 is MNHEY and CDR2 is SMNVEV (reference sequence). The CDR3 loop spans 15 amino acids. V lost 3 bases and J lost 4, with 16 bases in between. The CDR3 DNA is TGTGCCAGCAGTTTTAAGGAGGGGTTGGGATACGAGCAGTACTTC. Amino acid sequence: CASSFKEGLGYEQYF.

The rearrangement uses TRBV5-6 and TRBJ1-6, with D possibly matching TRBD1 (6 bases). The V gene's germline CDR1 is SGHDT and CDR2 YYEEEE. There are 15 residues in the CDR3. Trimming removed 1 base at V and 6 bases at J, with 11 bases between. CDR3 residues: CASSLLEGVNSPLHF. Written as DNA, the CDR3 is TGTGCCAGCAGCTTGCTCGAGGGGGTTAATTCACCCCTCCACTTT.